The present entry profiles one TCR beta chain with its context. Looked up from germline, CDR1 is LNHDA and CDR2 is SQIVND (reference sequence). V was pared by 2 bases and J by 2 bases, with 16 bases between. The CDR3 is 18 residues long. Under the authors' procedure: It was from reference gene primer amplification that nucleated cell counts were estimated. Some clones are missing from TCRdb's copy, which holds only in-frame ones; the method was immunoSEQ multiplex PCR. The D gene and trimming were derived from the DNA, and the V and J assignments and clone size from that table. The table records around 190,000 clones, roughly four fifths of them present only once. This specimen belongs to a study of blood T cell repertoires in COVID-19. Looking at the study overall: Samples of COVID-19 (acute and convalescent) were obtained from the United States, Italy and Spain. Sources were T cells, B-cell-depleted T cells, or PBMCs; the material itself was cDNA or gDNA.

Seattle patients were enrolled during active infection and followed longitudinally. The sequence derives from a woman in her seventies with COVID-19, enrolled during active disease. The sequenced material came from peripheral blood. The J gene is TRBJ2-6, the V gene TRBV19; a weak D match, TRBD1 (6 bases). The CDR3 DNA sequence: TGTGCCAGTAGTATATTGGACAGCCCTTGGGCTGGGGCCAACGTCCTGACTTTC. Protein sequence: CASSILDSPWAGANVLTF.